The subject of this entry is one T cell receptor (beta chain). It has no known antigen specificity. Per-nucleotide qualities are absent, and no much larger clonotype sits a single base away. TCRbeta CDR3 regions were amplified from genomic DNA using the immunoSEQ Assay, a bias-controlled multiplex PCR. The original methods were these. The number of nucleated cells in each sample was estimated by amplification of reference gene primers within the assay. To quantify the absolute abundance of each unique TCRbeta CDR3 rearrangement, sequence reads were collapsed and filtered. For each sample, productive Simpson clonality was calculated by taking the square root of Simpson's diversity index across productive rearrangements. TCRdb obtained this table from immuneACCESS and retained in-frame rearrangements with V and J assigned. These tables miss some clones; where compared with another copy, unresolved V genes account for less than half of the shortfall, and the remainder is unexplained. V and J calls and clone size come straight from that table; D and trimming were deduced from the DNA. For this sample there are 150,000 to 200,000 clones; about 90% appear just once. The ten largest clones take up 20% of the sample.

The sample belongs to a study of blood T cell repertoires in COVID-19 (dated by TCRdb to the early 2020s). Study-wide context: Samples covering the acute and convalescent phases of COVID-19 were provided by collaborators in the United States, Italy and Spain. The prospective study material was composed of cDNA or gDNA derived from T cells, B-cell-depleted T cells, or PBMCs. Subjects who had been exposed to COVID-19, were actively infected with it, or had recovered from it provided the deeply sampled blood TCRbeta repertoires that made up the dataset. The repertoires were made available in a free public database intended to serve as a resource for research on the immune response to SARS-CoV-2. Samples came from the ongoing ImmuneRACE study (first 160 participants) plus 1,254 subjects from 6 global collaborators. The sample metadata nearly always contained a de-identified subject ID, COVID-19 status, age in years and sex. Where HLA class I and class II types were available, the types were taken from metadata supplied by the sample provider, not from assay-based typing.

The germline V gene yields SGHTA for CDR1 and FQGNSA for CDR2. Counted from cysteine to phenylalanine, this CDR3 has 15 amino acids. Solely the CDR3 DNA is kept, with 45 bases framed from the first base. V is pruned by 7 bases and J by 2 bases, leaving 5 bases of the junction without a gene match. The collaborating institutions used their own protocols to collect whole blood in K2EDTA tubes. Collaborator samples were shipped for TCRbeta analysis as frozen whole blood, isolated PBMCs, or DNA extracted from either sample type. Study-wide conclusions, independent of this receptor: The quantity of clinical and demographic metadata differed by source and by participant and was supplied without curation.

Sequenced input: peripheral blood. Recombination connected TRBV7-2 to TRBJ2-1, and 10 bases in between align with TRBD1. The receptor was derived from a man between 65 and 85 years old with active or convalescent COVID-19. CDR3 region: CASTAGTGAYNEQFF. The sequenced DNA: TGTGCCAGCACCGCCGGGACAGGGGCCTACAATGAGCAGTTCTTC. The CDR3 plus the reference TRBV7-2 and TRBJ2-1 genes for the other parts give the full variable domain: GAGVSQSPSNKVTEKGKDVELRCDPISGHTALYWYRQSLGQGLEFLIYFQGNSAPDKSGLPSDRFSAERTGGSVSTLTIQRTQQEDSAVYLCASTAGTGAYNEQFFGPGTRLTVL.